This TCR beta chain comes out of a study of monozygotic twins with inflammatory bowel disease. TCRdb re-called the 5' RACE reads and catalogs CDR3 proteins one per entry, DNA excluded. This sample's table reports over 100,000 distinct CDR3 sequences. Germline V lookup: CDR1 DFQATT, CDR2 SNEGSKA (reference sequence). The CDR3 loop spans 15 amino acids. V usage is TRBV20-1 and J usage is TRBJ2-4; the D call from TCRdb, TRBD2, cannot be confirmed without DNA. The sequenced sample was blood. This receptor was identified in a human donor with ulcerative colitis or Crohn's disease, or a healthy co-twin of an affected twin (not recorded which). CDR3 in amino acids: CSARPGEGAKNIQYF.